What follows are 30 T cell receptor beta chains derived from one specimen sequenced in a study of blood T cell repertoires in COVID-19. The protocol was immunoSEQ multiplex PCR, while the TCRdb copy is restricted to in-frame clones and leaves out a portion. The sample consists of about 200,000 clones, 89% of them appearing once. Sequencing used PBMCs or T cells enriched from blood (not recorded which). The source is a woman in her twenties or thirties with acute COVID-19.

This clone was recorded once. The rearrangement uses TRBV5-1 and TRBJ2-1; tentative D call: TRBD2 (6 bases). Germline V gene sequence: CDR1 SGHRS, CDR2 YFSETQ. Trimming removed 2 bases from V and 4 bases from J, with 10 bases in between. The CDR3 spans 14 residues. The CDR3, as DNA: TGCGCCAGCAGCTTATCGGGGGATTACAATGAGCAGTTCTTC. This encodes CASSLSGDYNEQFF. Full variable domain (missing parts from reference TRBV5-1 and TRBJ2-1): KAGVTQTPRYLIKTRGQQVTLSCSPISGHRSVSWYQQTPGQGLQFLFEYFSETQRNKGNFPGRFSGRQFSNSRSEMNVSTLELGDSALYLCASSLSGDYNEQFFGPGTRLTVL.

The rearrangement joins TRBV5-8 to TRBJ1-4, with 7 bases identical to TRBD1. With 3 bases clipped from V and 4 bases from J, the junction kept 6 bases outside the gene matches. Germline lookup yields CDR1 SGHTS and CDR2 YDEGEE. The CDR3 length is 15 residues. The CDR3 nucleotides are TGTGCCAGCAGCTCCGGGACAGTCGATAATGAAAAACTGTTTTTT. Its protein product is CASSSGTVDNEKLFF.

In DNA, the CDR3 is TGTGCCAGCAGCTTAACTCGGGGTGGGAAGGGAAACACCATATATTTT. This codes for CASSLTRGGKGNTIYF. This chain uses TRBV7-2 with TRBJ1-3, with D uncertain. The germline V gene encodes CDR1 SGHTA and CDR2 FQGNSA. This CDR3 has 16 residues. Trimming shortened V by 2 bases and J by 4 bases, and 15 bases separated the two germline ends.

The chain carries TRBV7-2 and TRBJ2-3; 7 bases are shared with TRBD2. This CDR3 is built from 15 residues. The trim removed 0 bases at V and 3 bases at J, leaving 3 bases unmatched. The V gene's germline CDR1 is SGHTA and CDR2 FQGNSA. The chain's CDR3 is CASSLASGVTDTQYF. The CDR3 nucleotides are TGTGCCAGCAGCTTAGCCAGCGGGGTTACAGATACGCAGTATTTT. The entire variable domain, with the rest obtained from reference TRBV7-2 and TRBJ2-3, is as follows: GAGVSQSPSNKVTEKGKDVELRCDPISGHTALYWYRQSLGQGLEFLIYFQGNSAPDKSGLPSDRFSAERTGGSVSTLTIQRTQQEDSAVYLCASSLASGVTDTQYFGPGTRLTVL.

The V call is TRBV3-1 (or the pseudogene TRBV3-2), the J call TRBJ1-5, with 7 bases aligning to TRBD1. V dropped 3 bases and J dropped 1; count of bases not matched to a gene: 9. Looked up from germline, CDR1 is LGHDT and CDR2 is YNNKEL (reference sequence). The CDR3 extends over 17 amino acids. The CDR3: CASSHHTGEESNQPQHF. The CDR3 DNA follows: TGTGCCAGCAGCCATCACACAGGGGAAGAGAGCAATCAGCCCCAGCATTTT.

This clone has a single count. The J gene is TRBJ1-2, the V gene TRBV5-1; the match to TRBD1 covers 8 bases. J gave up 6 bases and V 2 bases, and 3 bases lay outside the gene matches. The CDR3 is 13 residues long. CDR1 and CDR2 (germline): SGHRS, YFSETQ. This CDR3 is CASSFTGGNGYTF. In DNA, the CDR3 is TGCGCCAGCAGCTTCACAGGGGGAAATGGCTACACCTTC. The whole variable domain, remainder taken from reference TRBV5-1 and TRBJ1-2, is KAGVTQTPRYLIKTRGQQVTLSCSPISGHRSVSWYQQTPGQGLQFLFEYFSETQRNKGNFPGRFSGRQFSNSRSEMNVSTLELGDSALYLCASSFTGGNGYTFGSGTRLTVV.

The rearrangement joins TRBV5-1 to TRBJ2-5; the D is unclear. The V gene's germline CDR1 is SGHRS and CDR2 YFSETQ. With 4 bases removed from V and 0 bases from J, the gap between germline ends came to 7 bases. This CDR3 comprises 13 residues. The CDR3 DNA reads as TGCGCCAGCAGCCCTCGGGACCAAGAGACCCAGTACTTC. This sequence encodes CASSPRDQETQYF. Using reference TRBV5-1 and TRBJ2-5 for the parts outside the CDR3, the full variable domain is KAGVTQTPRYLIKTRGQQVTLSCSPISGHRSVSWYQQTPGQGLQFLFEYFSETQRNKGNFPGRFSGRQFSNSRSEMNVSTLELGDSALYLCASSPRDQETQYFGPGTRLLVL.

The V call is TRBV5-4, the J call TRBJ1-1, with D unresolved. Trimming left V 2 bases short and J 3 bases short, with 14 bases between. The CDR3 runs 15 residues. Germline CDR1 and CDR2: SGHNT and YYREEE (reference sequence). The CDR3 DNA sequence: TGTGCCAGCAGCTTATTGTCCCGGGGAGACACTGAAGCTTTCTTT. The encoded protein is CASSLLSRGDTEAFF.

The V and J genes are TRBV5-1 and TRBJ2-7; 10 positions agree with TRBD1. Unmatched junction bases numbered 2, after V lost 0 bases and J lost 2 bases. Per germline, CDR1 SGHRS and CDR2 YFSETQ. CDR3 length: 15 residues. The CDR3 nucleotides are TGCGCCAGCAGCTTGGATGGGACAGGGGCCTACGAGCAGTACTTC. This codes for CASSLDGTGAYEQYF.

This rearrangement joins TRBV5-4 to TRBJ2-7, with 7 bases matching TRBD1. CDR1 and CDR2 (germline): SGHNT, YYREEE (reference sequence). The CDR3 has 16 residues. Trimming removed 6 bases from V and 0 bases from J; junction bases left unmatched: 12. CDR3 amino acids: CASTSIGTEFSYEQYF. CDR3 bases: TGTGCCAGCACTTCAATCGGGACAGAGTTCTCCTACGAGCAGTACTTC.

Comment on this clone: The sample holds other DNA sequences that translate to the same CDR3. V is TRBV6-5 and J is TRBJ1-1; a possible D gene is TRBD1 (5 bases). The CDR3 has 12 amino acids. The germline V gene has CDR1 MNHEY and CDR2 SVGAGI. V was clipped by 6 bases and J by 5 bases, with 10 bases between them. The CDR3 bases are TGTGCCAGCAGGGGGGGGTGGACTGAAGCTTTCTTT. Amino acids: CASRGGWTEAFF.

The chain is built from TRBV5-1 and TRBJ1-6; maybe TRBD1 (5 bases). The germline V gene encodes CDR1 SGHRS and CDR2 YFSETQ. Deletions cut 0 bases from V and 8 bases from J, with 9 bases between. The CDR3 sequence is 14 residues long. The CDR3 spells CASSLGVGDSPLHF. CDR3 in DNA: TGCGCCAGCAGCTTGGGTGTAGGGGATTCACCCCTCCACTTT. Filled out from reference TRBV5-1 and TRBJ1-6, the complete variable domain reads KAGVTQTPRYLIKTRGQQVTLSCSPISGHRSVSWYQQTPGQGLQFLFEYFSETQRNKGNFPGRFSGRQFSNSRSEMNVSTLELGDSALYLCASSLGVGDSPLHFGNGTRLTVT.

The chain combines TRBV28 with TRBJ2-7, with TRBD1 matching over 10 bases. Germline CDR1 and CDR2: MDHEN and SYDVKM. This CDR3 contains 17 residues. Trimming took 4 bases from V and 4 from J; bases not matched to a gene: 13. CDR3 nucleotides: TGTGCCAGCAGTTCACCGGGACAGGGGACATTCGCGTACGAGCAGTACTTC. Its translation is CASSSPGQGTFAYEQYF.

The V and J genes are TRBV5-1 and TRBJ2-7, with no clear D. V was shortened by 1 base and J by 2 bases, with 10 bases between the two germline ends. The CDR3 totals 14 residues. Per germline, CDR1 SGHRS and CDR2 YFSETQ. The CDR3 coding sequence is TGCGCCAGCAGCTTGAGCAGGCCACCCTACGAGCAGTACTTC. Protein: CASSLSRPPYEQYF.

The V call is TRBV7-8, the J call TRBJ2-1; 16 nucleotides align to TRBD2. The CDR3 totals 18 residues. The V gene end was trimmed by 5 bases and the J gene end by 7 bases; junction bases not matched to a gene: 11. Germline values: CDR1 SGHVS, CDR2 FQNEAQ. The CDR3 DNA follows: TGTGCCAGCAGCCATATGGGACTAGCGGGGGGGCGGTCGAATGAGCAGTTCTTC. Its protein product is CASSHMGLAGGRSNEQFF.

This chain connects TRBV24-1 to TRBJ2-5; 7 nucleotides line up with TRBD1. J gave up 4 bases and V 1 base, and 5 bases lay outside the gene matches. Germline CDR1 KGHDR, CDR2 SFDVKD. The CDR3 sequence is 15 residues long. CDR3 coding DNA: TGTGCCACCAGTGATTTTAAGGGGGCAGGAGAGACCCAGTACTTC. It translates to CATSDFKGAGETQYF.

The V call is TRBV9, the J call TRBJ2-2, with TRBD1 identical over 7 bases. The CDR3 length is 16 residues. CDR1 and CDR2 from the germline V gene are SGDLS and YYNGEE. J was trimmed by 0 bases and V by 0 bases; bases with no gene match: 2. The CDR3 sequence is CASSVEGGPNTGELFF. The DNA of the CDR3 is TGTGCCAGCAGCGTAGAAGGGGGCCCGAACACCGGGGAGCTGTTTTTT.

The V gene is TRBV6-2 or TRBV6-3, the J gene TRBJ2-7, with D possibly matching TRBD1 (6 bases). Germline values: CDR1 MNHEY, CDR2 SVGEGT. V was shortened by 4 bases and J by 2 bases, with 9 bases between the two germline ends. The CDR3 is 13 residues long. The CDR3 loop is CASSWGPTYEQYF. CDR3 bases: TGTGCCAGCAGTTGGGGGCCCACCTACGAGCAGTACTTC.

V usage is TRBV6-5 and J usage is TRBJ1-4; TRBD1 agrees at 7 bases. The CDR3 loop spans 14 amino acids. Trimming at V came to 5 bases and at J to 4 bases, leaving 4 bases not matched to a gene. Germline lookup yields CDR1 MNHEY and CDR2 SVGAGI. The CDR3 here is CASSRGTVNEKLFF. The CDR3 nucleotides read TGTGCCAGCAGTCGGGGGACAGTTAATGAAAAACTGTTTTTT.

The chain links TRBV28 to TRBJ1-1; possibly TRBD1 for D (5 bases). The germline CDR1 and CDR2 sequences are MDHEN and SYDVKM. Deletions cut 5 bases from V and 1 base from J, with 8 bases between. The CDR3 length is 13 residues. The CDR3 here is CASSLDRNTEAFF. In DNA, the CDR3 is TGTGCCAGCAGTCTCGACAGGAACACTGAAGCTTTCTTT. Filled out from reference TRBV28 and TRBJ1-1, the complete variable domain reads DVKVTQSSRYLVKRTGEKVFLECVQDMDHENMFWYRQDPGLGLRLIYFSYDVKMKEKGDIPEGYSVSREKKERFSLILESASTNQTSMYLCASSLDRNTEAFFGQGTRLTVV.

The chain joins TRBV5-1 to TRBJ1-2, with no clear D. The CDR3 extends over 15 amino acids. Trimming removed 4 bases at V and 12 bases at J, with 25 bases between. Germline V lookup: CDR1 SGHRS, CDR2 YFSETQ. CDR3 residues: CASSEDSAASQRNTF. In DNA, the CDR3 is TGCGCCAGCAGCGAGGATAGTGCGGCCAGCCAAAGAAACACCTTC. The full variable domain, completed using reference TRBV5-1 and TRBJ1-2, is KAGVTQTPRYLIKTRGQQVTLSCSPISGHRSVSWYQQTPGQGLQFLFEYFSETQRNKGNFPGRFSGRQFSNSRSEMNVSTLELGDSALYLCASSEDSAASQRNTFGSGTRLTVV.

The chain has TRBV28 and TRBJ1-2, with TRBD1 as a possible D gene (5 bases). Germline V CDR1 and CDR2: MDHEN, SYDVKM. The CDR3 has 13 residues. V was shortened by 8 bases and J by 8 bases, with 18 bases between the two germline ends. CDR3 in DNA: TGTGCCAGCGACGAGGGACTCCTGGCGGGCTACACCTTC. Translating it yields CASDEGLLAGYTF.

The V and J genes are TRBV7-2 and TRBJ1-5; D call uncertain. This CDR3 is built from 15 residues. Germline V gene lookup returns CDR1 SGHTA and CDR2 FQGNSA. V lost 3 bases, J lost 1 base, and 10 bases lay in between. CDR3 coding DNA: TGTGCCAGCAGCTTCAGCGGAGGAAGCAATCAGCCCCAGCATTTT. This translates into CASSFSGGSNQPQHF.

The V and J genes are TRBV30 and TRBJ1-1; 7 positions match TRBD1. This CDR3 is 13 amino acids long. CDR1 is GTSNPN and CDR2 is SVGIG in the germline V gene (reference sequence). V was pared by 5 bases and J by 5 bases, with 8 bases of the junction left unmatched. CDR3 amino acids: CAWETGVGTEAFF. The CDR3 coding sequence is TGTGCCTGGGAAACAGGGGTTGGAACTGAAGCTTTCTTT.

This rearrangement joins TRBV7-9 to TRBJ1-1; D is unclear. CDR1 SEHNR and CDR2 FQNEAQ come from the germline V gene (reference sequence). The CDR3 has 10 amino acids. Trimming removed 4 bases from V and 8 bases from J, with 5 bases in between. This CDR3 is CASSSLEAFF. The DNA for the CDR3 is TGTGCCAGCAGCTCGTTGGAAGCTTTCTTT.

The chain has TRBV20-1 and TRBJ2-7; the match to TRBD2 covers 8 bases. The germline V gene has CDR1 DFQATT and CDR2 SNEGSKA (reference sequence). The V and J ends lost 3 bases and 5 bases, in that order; junction bases with no gene match: 3. There are 12 residues in the CDR3. The DNA for the CDR3 is TGCAGTGCTAGTAGCGGGGTCCACGAGCAGTACTTC. It specifies CSASSGVHEQYF.

This clone has a single count. The gene calls are TRBV5-1 and TRBJ2-4, with D possibly matching TRBD2 (6 bases). Germline V gives CDR1 SGHRS, CDR2 YFSETQ. There are 15 residues in the CDR3. Trimming removed 4 bases from V and 4 bases from J, with 15 bases in between. CDR3 sequence reads: CASSPSPGGKNIQYF. The CDR3 DNA sequence: TGCGCCAGCAGCCCTTCCCCCGGGGGAAAAAACATTCAGTACTTC.

J is TRBJ1-2 and V is TRBV13; TRBD1 agrees at 10 bases. V lost 1 base and J lost 5; bases outside the gene matches: 7. The germline gives CDR1 PRHDT, CDR2 FYEKMQ (reference sequence). The CDR3 is 16 amino acids. The CDR3 loop reads CASSLDERQGAYGYTF. The CDR3 coding sequence is TGTGCCAGCAGCTTAGATGAGAGACAGGGGGCGTATGGCTACACCTTC.

Remarks on this clone: The sample holds other DNA sequences that translate to the same CDR3. The CDR3 nucleotides read TGCGCCAGCAGCTTGGAAGGGGGCAACACTGAAGCTTTCTTT. It translates to CASSLEGGNTEAFF. V is TRBV5-1 and J is TRBJ1-1; 7 bases are a match to TRBD1. CDR3 length: 14 residues. The J segment lost 2 bases and the V segment lost 0 bases, leaving 1 base of the junction unmatched. Germline CDR1 and CDR2: SGHRS and YFSETQ.

The V gene is TRBV9, the J gene TRBJ1-6; 8 nucleotides align to TRBD1. This CDR3 comprises 16 residues. The V gene end was trimmed by 7 bases and the J gene end by 6 bases; junction bases not matched to a gene: 12. Germline CDR1 SGDLS, CDR2 YYNGEE. CDR3 bases: TGTGCCAGCGCCGAAACAGGGGGACTCTCTAATTCACCCCTCCACTTT. Translation: CASAETGGLSNSPLHF.